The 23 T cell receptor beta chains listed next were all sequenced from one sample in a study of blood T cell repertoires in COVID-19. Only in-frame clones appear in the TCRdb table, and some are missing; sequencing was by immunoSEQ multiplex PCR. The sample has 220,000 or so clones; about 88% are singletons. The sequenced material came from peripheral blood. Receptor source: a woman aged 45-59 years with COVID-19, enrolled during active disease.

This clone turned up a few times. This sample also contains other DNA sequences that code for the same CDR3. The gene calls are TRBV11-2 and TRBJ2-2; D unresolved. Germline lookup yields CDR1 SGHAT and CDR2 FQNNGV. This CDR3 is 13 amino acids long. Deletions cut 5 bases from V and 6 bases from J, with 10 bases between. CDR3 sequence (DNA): TGTGCCAGCAGCACTTCATGGTCCGGGGAGCTGTTTTTT. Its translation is CASSTSWSGELFF.

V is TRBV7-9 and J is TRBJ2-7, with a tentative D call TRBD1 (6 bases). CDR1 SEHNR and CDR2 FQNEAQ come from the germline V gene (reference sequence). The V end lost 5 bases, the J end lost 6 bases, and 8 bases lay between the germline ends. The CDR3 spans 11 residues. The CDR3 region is CASSPGAEQYF. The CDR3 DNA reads TGTGCCAGCAGCCCAGGGGCCGAGCAGTACTTC.

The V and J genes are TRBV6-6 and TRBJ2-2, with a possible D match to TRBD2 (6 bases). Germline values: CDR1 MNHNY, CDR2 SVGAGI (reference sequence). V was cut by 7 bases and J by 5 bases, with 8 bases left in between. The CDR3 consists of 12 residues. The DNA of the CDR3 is TGTGCCAGCAAGGAGGGTACCGGGGAGCTGTTTTTT. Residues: CASKEGTGELFF.

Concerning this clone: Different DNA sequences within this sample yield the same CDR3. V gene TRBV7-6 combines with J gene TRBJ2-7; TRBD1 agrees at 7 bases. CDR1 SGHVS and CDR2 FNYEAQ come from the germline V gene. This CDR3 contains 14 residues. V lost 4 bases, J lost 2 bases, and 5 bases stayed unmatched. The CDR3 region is CASSSRQGAYEQYF. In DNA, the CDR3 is TGTGCCAGCAGCTCCCGACAGGGCGCCTACGAGCAGTACTTC.

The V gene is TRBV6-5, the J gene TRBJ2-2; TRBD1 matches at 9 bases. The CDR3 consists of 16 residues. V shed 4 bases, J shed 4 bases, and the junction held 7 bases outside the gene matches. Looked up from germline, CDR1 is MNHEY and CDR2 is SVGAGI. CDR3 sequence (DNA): TGTGCCAGCAGTTGGAGGACAGGGGTGAGCACCGGGGAGCTGTTTTTT. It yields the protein CASSWRTGVSTGELFF.

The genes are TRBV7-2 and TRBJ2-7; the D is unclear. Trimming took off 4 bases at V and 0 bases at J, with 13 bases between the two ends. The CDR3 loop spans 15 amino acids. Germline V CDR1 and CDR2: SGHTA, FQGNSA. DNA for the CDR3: TGTGCCAGCAGCTCACTTCGACATAGCTCCTACGAGCAGTACTTC. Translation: CASSSLRHSSYEQYF.

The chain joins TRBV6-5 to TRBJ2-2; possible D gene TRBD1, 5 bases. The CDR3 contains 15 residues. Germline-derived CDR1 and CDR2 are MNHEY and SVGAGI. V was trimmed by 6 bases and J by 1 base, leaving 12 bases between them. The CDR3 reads CASSRDLMNTGELFF. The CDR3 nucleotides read TGTGCCAGCAGCAGGGATCTCATGAACACCGGGGAGCTGTTTTTT.

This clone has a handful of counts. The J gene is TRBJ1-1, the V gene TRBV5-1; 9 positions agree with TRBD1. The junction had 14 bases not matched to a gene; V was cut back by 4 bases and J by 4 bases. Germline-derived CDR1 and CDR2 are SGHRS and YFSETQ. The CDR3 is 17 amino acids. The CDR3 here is CASSPGQGRRLGTEAFF. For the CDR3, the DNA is TGCGCCAGCAGCCCGGGACAGGGAAGGAGGTTGGGCACTGAAGCTTTCTTT.

CDR3 sequence: CASSRRTGTDTQYF. CDR3 nucleotides: TGTGCCAGTAGCCGAAGGACTGGCACAGATACGCAGTATTTT. V gene TRBV19 combines with J gene TRBJ2-3; tentatively, D is TRBD2 (5 bases). Trimming left V 6 bases short and J 1 base short, with 11 bases between. Germline values: CDR1 LNHDA, CDR2 SQIVND (reference sequence). The CDR3 is 14 amino acids.

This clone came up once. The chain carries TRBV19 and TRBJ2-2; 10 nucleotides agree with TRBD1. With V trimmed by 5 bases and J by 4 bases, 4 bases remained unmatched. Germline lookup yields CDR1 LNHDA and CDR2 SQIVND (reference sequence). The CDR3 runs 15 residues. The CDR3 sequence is CASSPTGGLTGELFF. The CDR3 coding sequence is TGTGCCAGTAGTCCGACAGGGGGCCTCACCGGGGAGCTGTTTTTT.

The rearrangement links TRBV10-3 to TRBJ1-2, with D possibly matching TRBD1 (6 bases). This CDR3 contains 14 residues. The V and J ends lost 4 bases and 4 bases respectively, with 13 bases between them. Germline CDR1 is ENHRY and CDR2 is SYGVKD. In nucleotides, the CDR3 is TGTGCCATCAGTGTCGAGGGGGATTCCTATGGCTACACCTTC. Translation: CAISVEGDSYGYTF.

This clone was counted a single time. The DNA for the CDR3 is TGCGCCAGCAGCCAAGAGGCAGGGGATGGATCCTACGAGCAGTACTTC. It encodes CASSQEAGDGSYEQYF. The V gene is TRBV4-3, the J gene TRBJ2-7, with D tentatively TRBD1 (6 bases). Germline assignment: CDR1 LGHNA and CDR2 YSLEER. V was pared by 0 bases and J by 1 base, with 13 bases between. CDR3 size: 16 residues.

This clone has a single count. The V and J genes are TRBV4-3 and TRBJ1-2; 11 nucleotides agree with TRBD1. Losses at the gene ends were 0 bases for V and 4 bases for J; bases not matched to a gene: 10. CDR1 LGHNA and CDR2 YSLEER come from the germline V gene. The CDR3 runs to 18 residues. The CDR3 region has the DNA TGCGCCAGCAGCCAAGATCGGGGAGGACAGGGGGCAATCTATGGCTACACCTTC. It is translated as CASSQDRGGQGAIYGYTF.

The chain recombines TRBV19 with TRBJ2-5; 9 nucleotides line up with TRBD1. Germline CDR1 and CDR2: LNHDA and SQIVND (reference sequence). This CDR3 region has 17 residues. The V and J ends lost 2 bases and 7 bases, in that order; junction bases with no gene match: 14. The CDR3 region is CASSISPGTGPMGTQYF. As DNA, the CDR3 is TGTGCCAGTAGTATATCCCCCGGGACAGGGCCAATGGGGACCCAGTACTTC.

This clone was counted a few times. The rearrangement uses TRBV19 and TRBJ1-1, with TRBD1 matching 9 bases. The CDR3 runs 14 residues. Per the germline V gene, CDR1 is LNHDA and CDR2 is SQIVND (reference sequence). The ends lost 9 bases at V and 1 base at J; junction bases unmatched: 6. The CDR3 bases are TGTGCCAGCGAGCCGGGACAGGGGAACACTGAAGCTTTCTTT. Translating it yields CASEPGQGNTEAFF. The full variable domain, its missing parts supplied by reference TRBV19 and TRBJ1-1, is DGGITQSPKYLFRKEGQNVTLSCEQNLNHDAMYWYRQDPGQGLRLIYYSQIVNDFQKGDIAEGYSVSREKKESFPLTVTSAQKNPTAFYLCASEPGQGNTEAFFGQGTRLTVV.

The CDR3 spells CASSLAGGNTGELFF. CDR3 DNA: TGCGCCAGCAGCCTAGCGGGGGGTAACACCGGGGAGCTGTTTTTT. The V and J genes are TRBV4-1 and TRBJ2-2; 10 bases match TRBD2. The CDR3 has 15 residues. Germline CDR1 reads MGHRA; CDR2 reads YSYEKL. With V trimmed by 4 bases and J by 2 bases, 1 base remained unmatched.

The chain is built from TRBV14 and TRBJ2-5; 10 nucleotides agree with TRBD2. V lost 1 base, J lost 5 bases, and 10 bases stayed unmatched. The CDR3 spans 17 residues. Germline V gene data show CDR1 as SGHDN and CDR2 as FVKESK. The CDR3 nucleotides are TGTGCCAGCAGCCAAGTGTCCAGCGGGGGGGCCCGGGAGACCCAGTACTTC. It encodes CASSQVSSGGARETQYF.

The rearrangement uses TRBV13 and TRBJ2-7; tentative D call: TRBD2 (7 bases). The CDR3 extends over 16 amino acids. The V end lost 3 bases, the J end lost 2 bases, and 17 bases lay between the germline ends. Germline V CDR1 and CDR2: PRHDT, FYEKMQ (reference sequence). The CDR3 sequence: CASSFSGTGGPYEQYV. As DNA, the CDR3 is TGTGCCAGCAGCTTCAGCGGTACGGGGGGCCCCTACGAGCAGTACGTC.

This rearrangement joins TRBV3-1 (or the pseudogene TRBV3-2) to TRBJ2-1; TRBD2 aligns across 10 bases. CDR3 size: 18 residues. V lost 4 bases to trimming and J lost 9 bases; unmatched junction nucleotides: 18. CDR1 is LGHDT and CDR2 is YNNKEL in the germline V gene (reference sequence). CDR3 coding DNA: TGTGCCAGCAGCCTCAGCGGAGCGGGGGGGCACCGGAGGGGTGAGCAGTTCTTC. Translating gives CASSLSGAGGHRRGEQFF.

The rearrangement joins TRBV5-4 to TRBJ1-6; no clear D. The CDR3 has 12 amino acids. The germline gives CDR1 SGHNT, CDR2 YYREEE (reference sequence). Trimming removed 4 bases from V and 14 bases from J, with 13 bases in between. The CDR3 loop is CASSLPDGALHF. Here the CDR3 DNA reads TGTGCCAGCAGCCTTCCTGACGGGGCCCTCCACTTT.

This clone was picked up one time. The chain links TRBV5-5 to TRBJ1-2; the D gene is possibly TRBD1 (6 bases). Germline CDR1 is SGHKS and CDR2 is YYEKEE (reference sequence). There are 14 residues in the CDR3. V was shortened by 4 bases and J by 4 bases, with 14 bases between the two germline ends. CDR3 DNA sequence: TGTGCCAGCAGCCTCACAGGGTTGGGCTATGGCTACACCTTC. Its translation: CASSLTGLGYGYTF.

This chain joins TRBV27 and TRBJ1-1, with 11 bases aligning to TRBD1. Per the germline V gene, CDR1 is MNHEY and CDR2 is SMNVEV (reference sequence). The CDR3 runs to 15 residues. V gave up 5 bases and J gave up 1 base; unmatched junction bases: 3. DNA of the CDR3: TGTGCCAGCAGTCCGGGACAGGGGGGGAACACTGAAGCTTTCTTT. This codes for CASSPGQGGNTEAFF.

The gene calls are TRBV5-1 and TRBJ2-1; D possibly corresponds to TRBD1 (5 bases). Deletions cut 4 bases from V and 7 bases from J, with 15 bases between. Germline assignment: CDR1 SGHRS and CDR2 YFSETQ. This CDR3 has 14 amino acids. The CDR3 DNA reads TGCGCCAGCAGCCAAGACAAGGGGTGGAATGAGCAGTTCTTC. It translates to CASSQDKGWNEQFF.